One TCR beta chain is described in this entry. This clone's antigen is unknown. It has no much larger one-base neighbor in the sample; base qualities were not kept. Via the germline V gene (reference sequence), CDR1 is SEHNR and CDR2 FQNEAQ. V is trimmed back by 5 bases and J by 2 bases, and the junction contains 3 bases that no gene match accounts for. The CDR3 covers 15 residues, taking in both the cysteine and the phenylalanine. Only CDR3 DNA remains: 45 bases, in frame from the first base. The sample originates from a study of cytomegalovirus exposure and HLA in healthy donors (dated 2017 in TCRdb). At the level of the whole study: An earlier analysis of 587 of the donors reported about 300 Gb of sequence data and 117 million unique TCR beta sequences obtained from about 180 million T cells. Using immunosequencing, the study profiled T cell repertoires from 500 to 800 subjects and related those repertoires to cytomegalovirus serostatus. Of the roughly 400 genotyped donors, 75% to 85% were placed in the genetic ancestry cluster associated with self-reported Caucasian donors. Five DR-DQ haplotypes were treated as single units for association and clustering because of strong linkage in the cohort. Roughly 300 gigabases of sequencing data and 75 million to 85 million unique TCR sequences made up an early release that covered fewer than 650 HLA-typed donors. Every repertoire in the discovery cohort had been generated on one and the same sequencing platform. Donor age, sex, ethnicity and CMV serostatus were compiled together with the repertoire data. An earlier analysis of fewer than 750 of the donors used high-throughput TCR beta sequencing to judge whether each TCR beta V gene segment behaved as functional or pseudogenic. In the later analysis, no new phenotypic data were used to find candidate immune exposures; instead, reliance was placed on TCR beta sequences and their occurrence across donors. The number of typed donors differed by locus: roughly 620-640 for A, B, C, DRB1 and DQB1; approximately 520 for DQA1; around 580 for DPA1; and some 450 for DPB1. In a later analysis, previously published TCR beta repertoires from 666 donors were re-analyzed and high-resolution HLA genotyping was added so that TCR occurrence patterns could be studied. A separate validation cohort of approximately 120 different subjects was used in addition to the 666-subject first cohort. HLA typing included class I and class II loci at four-digit resolution. Across around 400 genotyped donors of the cohort, an average of about 200,000 unique TCR beta nucleotide sequences per donor were sequenced, and 15% to 20% of those sequences were non-productive. Genome-wide SNP genotypes for about 65% of the 666 donors were used in a later genetic analysis, which treated that subset as a discovery cohort. The aim of the study was to test whether cataloging public T cell receptors could identify signatures of past pathogen exposure. High-throughput TCR immunosequencing, statistical association of individual TCRs with disease status, and machine learning were combined to predict cytomegalovirus infection status.

To prepare the library, the immunoSEQ multiplex PCR assay was applied. The multiplex PCR relied on a mix of 60 forward primers for TCR Vbeta segments and 13 reverse primers for TCR Jbeta segments. Amplification of the CDR3 region of rearranged TCR beta genes was performed with a multiplex PCR assay on genomic DNA. On the Illumina HiSeq System, the amplified TCR beta libraries were sequenced as 87-base-pair reads. Processing in the source paper ran as follows. Across the roughly 670 repertoires, a later analysis counted tens of millions of unique TCR beta chains, about 10 million of which were shared by at least two donors. To remove PCR and sequencing errors, raw reads were error-corrected and collapsed into unique sequences using a nearest-neighbor algorithm that merged closely related sequences. CDR3 sequences were aligned to IMGT reference sequences to assign V, D and J gene segments. For a sequence to be retained, a match of at least six nucleotides to both a V gene segment and a J gene segment was required. A rearrangement was called productive if the CDR3 had no stop codons and remained in frame with V and J, and every other rearrangement was called non-productive. CDR3 was defined by IMGT convention, running from the second conserved V-encoded cysteine to the conserved J-encoded phenylalanine. Sequences without an unambiguous match to a single V gene segment were excluded from the earlier analysis of 500 to 700 of the donors. An earlier analysis of over 450 of the donors classified V segments as functional when productive rearrangements were above 56.7% and as segregating when the standard deviation between donors was above 5%. A statistical classification framework was built to diagnose cytomegalovirus status from the catalog of TCR beta chain sequences. In a later analysis, V and J genes were assigned by comparing TCR nucleotide sequences against IMGT/GENE-DB human TR gene sequences. In a later analysis, CDR3 sequences and most-parsimonious VDJ recombination scenarios were assigned using the TCRdist pipeline. In a later analysis, every TCR beta chain was defined by the combination of its CDR3 amino acid sequence and its V-gene family, and reads without a unique V-gene family were dropped. As a way to deal with suspected cross-contamination and a sequencing artifact, a later analysis dropped 500 to 700 nucleotide sequences that were highly shared and had low generation probability. In a later analysis, a clonal expansion index was calculated for each public chain from normalized within-repertoire ranks of inferred template counts. In a later analysis, generation probabilities were computed with a VDJ recombination model fitted to out-of-frame rearrangements, and the resulting probabilities were checked against IGoR. In a later analysis, hypergeometric tests were used to score TCR-TCR, TCR-HLA and TCR-CMV co-occurrence, with a repertoire-size bias correction applied to TCR pairs. To estimate false discovery rates, a later analysis permuted the HLA or CMV assignments 20 times. A later analysis grouped co-occurring TCRs with DBSCAN, adding TCRdist sequence similarity when clustering within HLA-allele-positive subsets. Repertoires with fewer than 30,000 or more than 120,000 public chains, plus five repertoires with anomalous nucleotide sharing, were excluded from co-occurrence clustering. What TCRdb holds here is the immuneACCESS table cut down to in-frame rearrangements. Part of the clones is not present; checked against another copy, under half of the missing clones reflect an unresolved V gene, and the others are unexplained. V, J and clone size derive from that table, while D and trimming were established from the DNA sequence. This sample lists over 80,000 clones; roughly four fifths were detected once. Roughly 5% of the sample belongs to the ten largest clones.

What the research found in general, with its limitations: The classifier was reported to diagnose cytomegalovirus status with high specificity and sensitivity in both the original cohort and the validation cohort. While some public TCRs were present in many individuals, most TCR sequences turned up only very rarely across donors. Presence/absence analyses assumed roughly uniform sequencing depth across donors, an assumption that may not hold. Because the 87-base-pair reads could not distinguish some IMGT-functional V segments, including TRBV6-2 and TRBV6-3, those segments were excluded. At a false discovery rate of 0.05, a later analysis linked 16,951 TCR beta sequences to specific HLA alleles. About 17 rarely observed V segments, including chromosome 9 orphons, were excluded from the earlier analysis of several hundred of the donors because counts were too low. In vitro tests confirmed that three of the cytomegalovirus-associated TCR beta chains recognize cytomegalovirus antigens. When HLA alleles, especially DR and DQ, strongly co-occurred, TCR associations were difficult to assign to individual alleles. A later analysis found that HLA-associated TCR beta chains were more clonally expanded and had lower generation probabilities than equally common non-associated chains. Because HLA typing was unavailable for some donors at each locus, only the typed subset was used in association tests. A later genetic analysis reported fewer N-insertions in productive TCRs among donors in an Asian-associated ancestry cluster than the roughly 700-donor mean. In a later analysis, TCR association rates were found to vary across HLA loci, with the most associated TCRs seen for DRB1 alleles and the fewest for HLA-C alleles. A further reported finding was that TCR beta sequences accurately predicted the HLA-A and HLA-B alleles for most subjects in the first cohort. The sequencing pipeline was judged likely to have produced a cluster of highly shared sequence variants as a technical artifact. According to the authors, the approach could potentially be generalized to other disease states and immunological phenotypes. Linkage disequilibrium might explain the correlated functional status among segregating V segments, but an unknown experimental factor could not be excluded. An earlier analysis of 450 to 750 of the donors showed that most TCR beta V segments appeared in productive rearrangements either about 90% or about 30% of the time, which broadly matched IMGT annotations. According to a later analysis, most CMV-associated TCR beta chains appeared to be HLA-restricted, and the HLA associations seemed to be driven largely by CMV exposure. According to a later analysis, parvovirus B19, influenza, CMV and Epstein-Barr virus appeared linked to several top co-occurrence clusters. The cohort was sequenced for TCR beta chains only, and without alpha or paired-chain data the features that could be detected were limited. A later genetic analysis associated a missense DCLRE1C variant with V-gene and J-gene trimming of TCR beta chains, and an independent cohort replicated the association. The study listed over 150 TCR beta chains as associated with cytomegalovirus. Immune exposure information for the cohort was limited to CMV serostatus.

The cohort was made up of 500 to 800 healthy bone marrow donors. At the time of sampling, all cohort members were nominally healthy, though unrecorded immune exposures were likely present. The donor tested CMV seropositive and was one of the 289 seropositive cohort members. Every donor gave a peripheral blood sample, and the peripheral blood mononuclear cells from that sample were used for TCR beta sequencing. Genomic DNA extraction from the blood cell samples was performed with the Qiagen DNeasy Blood Extraction Kit. This clonotype originated in a man between 35 and 55 years old in good health and CMV-seropositive. Recombination linked TRBV7-9 to TRBJ2-5, and TRBD2 aligns with 12 junction nucleotides. The sample was PBMCs. The bases are TGTGCCAGCAGCCAACTAGCGGGGGGACAAGAGACCCAGTACTTC. Translated, this gives CASSQLAGGQETQYF.